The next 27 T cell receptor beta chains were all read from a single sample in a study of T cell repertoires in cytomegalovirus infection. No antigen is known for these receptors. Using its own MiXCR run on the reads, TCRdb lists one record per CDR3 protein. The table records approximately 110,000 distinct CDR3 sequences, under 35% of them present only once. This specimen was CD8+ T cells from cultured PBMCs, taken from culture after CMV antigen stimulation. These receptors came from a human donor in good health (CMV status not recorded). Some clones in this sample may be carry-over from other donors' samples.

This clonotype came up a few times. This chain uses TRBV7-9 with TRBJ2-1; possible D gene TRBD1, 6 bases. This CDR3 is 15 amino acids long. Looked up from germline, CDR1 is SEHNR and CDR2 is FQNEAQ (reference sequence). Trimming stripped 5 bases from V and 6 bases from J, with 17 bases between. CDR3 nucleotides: TGTGCCAGCAGCCTAGAACAGGGATCGGCCAATGAGCAGTTCTTC. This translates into CASSLEQGSANEQFF. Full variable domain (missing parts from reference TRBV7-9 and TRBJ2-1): DTGVSQNPRHKITKRGQNVTFRCDPISEHNRLYWYRQTLGQGPEFLTYFQNEAQLEKSRLLSDRFSAERPKGSFSTLEIQRTEQGDSAMYLCASSLEQGSANEQFFGPGTRLTVL.

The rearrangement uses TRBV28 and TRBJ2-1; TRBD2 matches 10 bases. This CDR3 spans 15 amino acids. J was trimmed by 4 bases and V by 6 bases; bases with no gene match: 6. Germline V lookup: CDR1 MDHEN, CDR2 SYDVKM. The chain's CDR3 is CASRASGGLYNEQFF. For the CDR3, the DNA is TGTGCCAGCAGAGCTAGCGGGGGACTTTACAATGAGCAGTTCTTC.

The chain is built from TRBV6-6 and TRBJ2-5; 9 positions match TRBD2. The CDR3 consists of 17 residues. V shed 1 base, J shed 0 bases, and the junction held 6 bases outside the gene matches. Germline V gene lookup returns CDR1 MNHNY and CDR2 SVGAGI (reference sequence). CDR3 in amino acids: CASSYFVTSGHQETQYF. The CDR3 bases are TGTGCCAGCAGTTACTTTGTGACTAGCGGACACCAAGAGACCCAGTACTTC.

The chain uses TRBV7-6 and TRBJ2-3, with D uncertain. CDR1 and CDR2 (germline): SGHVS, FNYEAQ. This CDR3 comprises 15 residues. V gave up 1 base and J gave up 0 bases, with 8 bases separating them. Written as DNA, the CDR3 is TGTGCCAGCAGCTTAGAGGGATTCAGCACAGATACGCAGTATTTT. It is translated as CASSLEGFSTDTQYF.

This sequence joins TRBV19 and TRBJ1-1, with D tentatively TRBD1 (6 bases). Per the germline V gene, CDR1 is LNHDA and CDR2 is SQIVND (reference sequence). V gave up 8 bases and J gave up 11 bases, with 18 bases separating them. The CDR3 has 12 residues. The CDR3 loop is CASSTDSPWAFF. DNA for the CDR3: TGTGCCAGTTCCACGGACAGTCCATGGGCTTTCTTT.

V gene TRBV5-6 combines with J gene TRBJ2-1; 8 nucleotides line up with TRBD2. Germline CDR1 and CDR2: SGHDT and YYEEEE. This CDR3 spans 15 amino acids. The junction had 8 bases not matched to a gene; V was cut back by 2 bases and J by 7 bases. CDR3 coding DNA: TGTGCCAGCAGCTTTTCGGGGGGGCCTCGGAATGAGCAGTTCTTC. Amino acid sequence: CASSFSGGPRNEQFF.

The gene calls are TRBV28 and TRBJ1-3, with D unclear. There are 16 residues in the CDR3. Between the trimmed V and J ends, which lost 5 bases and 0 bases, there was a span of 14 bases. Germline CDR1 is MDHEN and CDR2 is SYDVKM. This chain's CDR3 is CASSRPVSTSGNTIYF. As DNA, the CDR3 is TGTGCCAGCAGTCGACCCGTCTCGACCTCTGGAAACACCATATATTTT.

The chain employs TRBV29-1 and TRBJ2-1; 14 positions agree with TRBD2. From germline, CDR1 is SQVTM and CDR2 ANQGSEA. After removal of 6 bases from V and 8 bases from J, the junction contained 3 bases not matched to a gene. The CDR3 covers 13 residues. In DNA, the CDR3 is TGCAGCGTGGGGGGACTAGCGGGGGATGAGCAGTTCTTC. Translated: CSVGGLAGDEQFF.

For the CDR3, the DNA is TGTGCCAGCAGCCCCATGGCGGACAGCACCTACGAGCAGTACTTC. Protein product: CASSPMADSTYEQYF. V and J are TRBV7-8 and TRBJ2-7; a weak D match, TRBD1 (6 bases). Deletions cut 5 bases from V and 2 bases from J, with 16 bases between. The germline V gene encodes CDR1 SGHVS and CDR2 FQNEAQ. This CDR3 region has 15 residues.

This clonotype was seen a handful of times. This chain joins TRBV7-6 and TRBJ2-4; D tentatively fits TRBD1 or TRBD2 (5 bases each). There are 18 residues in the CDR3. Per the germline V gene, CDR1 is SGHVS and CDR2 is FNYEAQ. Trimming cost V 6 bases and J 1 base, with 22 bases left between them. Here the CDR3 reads CASSPGAFPAEAKNIQYF. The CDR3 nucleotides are TGTGCCAGCAGTCCCGGGGCCTTTCCGGCAGAGGCCAAAAACATTCAGTACTTC.

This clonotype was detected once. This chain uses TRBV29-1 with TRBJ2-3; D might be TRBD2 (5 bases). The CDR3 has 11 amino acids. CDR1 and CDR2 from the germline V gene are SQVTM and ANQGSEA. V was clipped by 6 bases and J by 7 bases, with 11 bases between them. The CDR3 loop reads CSVQSGNTQYF. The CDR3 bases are TGCAGCGTGCAGTCCGGGAATACGCAGTATTTT.

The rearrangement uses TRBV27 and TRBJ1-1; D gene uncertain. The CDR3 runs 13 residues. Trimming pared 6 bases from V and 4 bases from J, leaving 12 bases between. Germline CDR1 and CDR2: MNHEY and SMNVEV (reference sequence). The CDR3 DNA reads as TGTGCCAGCAGGAATTGGGGAGTCACTGAAGCTTTCTTT. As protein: CASRNWGVTEAFF.

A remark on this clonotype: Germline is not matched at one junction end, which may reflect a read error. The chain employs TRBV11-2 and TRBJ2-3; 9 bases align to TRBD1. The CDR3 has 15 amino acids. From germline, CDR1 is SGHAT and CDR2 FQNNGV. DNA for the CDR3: TGTGCCATCAGCTGGACAGGGGACCTCACAGATACGCAGTATTTT. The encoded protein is CAISWTGDLTDTQYF. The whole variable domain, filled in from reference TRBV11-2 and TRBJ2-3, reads EAGVAQSPRYKIIEKRQSVAFWCNPISGHATLYWYQQILGQGPKLLIQFQNNGVVDDSQLPKDRFSAERLKGVDSTLKIQPAKLEDSAVYLCAISWTGDLTDTQYFGPGTRLTVL.

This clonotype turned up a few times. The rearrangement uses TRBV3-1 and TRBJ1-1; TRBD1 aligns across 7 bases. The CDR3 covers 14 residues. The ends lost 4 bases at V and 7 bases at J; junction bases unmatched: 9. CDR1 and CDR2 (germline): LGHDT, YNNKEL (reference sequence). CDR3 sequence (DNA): TGTGCCAGCAGCCGCGACTCAGGGGGAAGTGAAGCTTTCTTT. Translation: CASSRDSGGSEAFF.

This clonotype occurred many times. The CDR3 region is CASSTRQGLSNQPQHF. The CDR3 DNA reads as TGTGCCAGCAGCACACGACAGGGCTTGAGCAATCAGCCCCAGCATTTT. The chain has TRBV7-8 and TRBJ1-5; TRBD1 matches at 7 bases. This CDR3 has 16 residues. The V and J ends lost 5 bases and 1 base, in that order; junction bases with no gene match: 8. Per the germline V gene, CDR1 is SGHVS and CDR2 is FQNEAQ.

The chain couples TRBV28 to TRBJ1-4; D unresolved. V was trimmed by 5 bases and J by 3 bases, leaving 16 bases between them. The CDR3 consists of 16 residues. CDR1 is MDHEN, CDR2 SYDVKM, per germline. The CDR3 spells CASSPMGIKANEKLFF. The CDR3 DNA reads TGTGCCAGCAGTCCTATGGGGATTAAGGCTAATGAAAAACTGTTTTTT.

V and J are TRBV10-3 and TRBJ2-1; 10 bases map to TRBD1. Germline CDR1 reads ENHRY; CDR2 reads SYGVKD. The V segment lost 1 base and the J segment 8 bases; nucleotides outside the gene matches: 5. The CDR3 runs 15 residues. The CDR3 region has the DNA TGTGCCATCAGTGAGTTCCGGGACAGGGGCCATGAGCAGTTCTTC. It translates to CAISEFRDRGHEQFF.

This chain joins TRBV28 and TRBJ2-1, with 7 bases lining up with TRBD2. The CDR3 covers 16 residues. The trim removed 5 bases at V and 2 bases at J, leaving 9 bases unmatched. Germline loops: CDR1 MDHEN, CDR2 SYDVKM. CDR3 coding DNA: TGTGCCAGCAGTCTCCTTGGGAGCGGGACCTACAATGAGCAGTTCTTC. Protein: CASSLLGSGTYNEQFF.

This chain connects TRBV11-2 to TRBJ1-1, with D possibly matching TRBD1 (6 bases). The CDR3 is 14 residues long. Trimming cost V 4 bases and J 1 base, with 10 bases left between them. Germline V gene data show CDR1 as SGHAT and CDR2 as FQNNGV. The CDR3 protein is CASSSLRGNTEAFF. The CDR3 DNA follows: TGTGCCAGCAGCTCCCTCAGGGGGAACACTGAAGCTTTCTTT.

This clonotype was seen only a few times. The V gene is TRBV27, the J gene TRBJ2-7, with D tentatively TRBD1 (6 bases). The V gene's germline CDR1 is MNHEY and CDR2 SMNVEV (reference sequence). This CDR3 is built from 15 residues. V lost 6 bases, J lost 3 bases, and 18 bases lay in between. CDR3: CASSLNRDTYYEQYF. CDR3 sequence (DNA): TGTGCCAGCAGCCTAAACCGGGACACATACTACGAGCAGTACTTC.

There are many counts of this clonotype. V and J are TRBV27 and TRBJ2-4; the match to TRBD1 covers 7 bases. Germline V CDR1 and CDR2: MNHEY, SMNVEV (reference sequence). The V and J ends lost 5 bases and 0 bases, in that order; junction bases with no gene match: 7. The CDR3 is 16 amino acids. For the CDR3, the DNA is TGTGCCAGCAGTACTCAGGGGACAGAAGCCAAAAACATTCAGTACTTC. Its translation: CASSTQGTEAKNIQYF.

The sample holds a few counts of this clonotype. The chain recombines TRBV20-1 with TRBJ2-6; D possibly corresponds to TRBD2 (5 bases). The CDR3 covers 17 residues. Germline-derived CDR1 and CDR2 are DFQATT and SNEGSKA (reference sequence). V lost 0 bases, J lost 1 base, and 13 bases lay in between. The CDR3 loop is CSARDWLGLSGANVLTF. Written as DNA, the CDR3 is TGCAGTGCTAGAGATTGGCTAGGACTGTCTGGGGCCAACGTCCTGACTTTC.

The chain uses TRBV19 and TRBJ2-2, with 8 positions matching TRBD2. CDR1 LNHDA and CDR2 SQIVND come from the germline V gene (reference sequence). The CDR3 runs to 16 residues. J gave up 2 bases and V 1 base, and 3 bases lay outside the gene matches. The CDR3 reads CASSIGLAGNTGELFF. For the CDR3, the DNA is TGTGCCAGTAGTATAGGTCTAGCGGGCAACACCGGGGAGCTGTTTTTT.

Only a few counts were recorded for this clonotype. CDR3 protein: CASSPLALAVSSYNEQFF. The CDR3 DNA sequence: TGTGCCAGCAGCCCGTTGGCGTTGGCCGTTAGCTCCTACAATGAGCAGTTCTTC. V is TRBV7-2 and J is TRBJ2-1; D ambiguous. Trimming pared 5 bases from V and 0 bases from J, leaving 20 bases between. The germline gives CDR1 SGHTA, CDR2 FQGNSA. The CDR3 runs to 18 residues.

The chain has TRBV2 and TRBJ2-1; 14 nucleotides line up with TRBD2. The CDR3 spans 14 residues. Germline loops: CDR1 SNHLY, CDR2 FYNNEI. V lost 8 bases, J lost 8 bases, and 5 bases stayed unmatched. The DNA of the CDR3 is TGTGCCAGCGGGGGACTAGCGGGGGACCATGAGCAGTTCTTC. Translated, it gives CASGGLAGDHEQFF.

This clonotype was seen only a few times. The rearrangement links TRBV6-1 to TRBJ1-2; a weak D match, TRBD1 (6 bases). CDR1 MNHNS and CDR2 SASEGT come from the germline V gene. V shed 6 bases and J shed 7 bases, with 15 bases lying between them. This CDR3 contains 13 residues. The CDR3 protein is CASRRDTQGGYTF. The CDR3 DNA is TGTGCCAGCAGACGGGACACCCAAGGTGGCTACACCTTC.

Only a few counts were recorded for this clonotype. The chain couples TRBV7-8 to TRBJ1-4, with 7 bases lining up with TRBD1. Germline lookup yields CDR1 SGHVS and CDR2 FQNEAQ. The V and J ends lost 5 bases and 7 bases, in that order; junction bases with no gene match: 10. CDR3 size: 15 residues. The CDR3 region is CASSLPPGGAEKLFF. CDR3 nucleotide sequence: TGTGCCAGCAGCCTCCCGCCAGGGGGTGCTGAAAAACTGTTTTTT. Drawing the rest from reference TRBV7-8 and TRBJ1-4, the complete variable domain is GAGVSQSPRYKVAKRGQDVALRCDPISGHVSLFWYQQALGQGPEFLTYFQNEAQLDKSGLPSDRFFAERPEGSVSTLKIQRTQQEDSAVYLCASSLPPGGAEKLFFGSGTQLSVL.